This T cell receptor beta chain was captured by sequencing in a study of metastatic and nonmetastatic thyroid tumors. The CDR3 runs 14 residues. The V gene's germline CDR1 is WNHNN and CDR2 SYGVQD (reference sequence). TCRdb reassembled clones from the PCR reads with MiXCR. The data show some 15,000 clones, about 21% seen once. Ahead of thyroid surgery, no patient had received treatment of any kind. This clone was detected many times. A read error may explain this, as a much larger clone is one base away. Within the sample, other DNA sequences also encode this same CDR3. The receptor comes from a female donor with papillary thyroid cancer or a benign thyroid nodule (not recorded which). Some clones in this sample may be carry-over from other donors' samples. V gene TRBV10-1 combines with J gene TRBJ1-5; possible D gene TRBD1, 5 bases. Sequencing input: blood. CDR3 DNA sequence: TGCGCCAGCAGTGAGGCAGGGATTGATCAGCCCCAGCACTTT. Translated, it gives CASSEAGIDQPQHF.